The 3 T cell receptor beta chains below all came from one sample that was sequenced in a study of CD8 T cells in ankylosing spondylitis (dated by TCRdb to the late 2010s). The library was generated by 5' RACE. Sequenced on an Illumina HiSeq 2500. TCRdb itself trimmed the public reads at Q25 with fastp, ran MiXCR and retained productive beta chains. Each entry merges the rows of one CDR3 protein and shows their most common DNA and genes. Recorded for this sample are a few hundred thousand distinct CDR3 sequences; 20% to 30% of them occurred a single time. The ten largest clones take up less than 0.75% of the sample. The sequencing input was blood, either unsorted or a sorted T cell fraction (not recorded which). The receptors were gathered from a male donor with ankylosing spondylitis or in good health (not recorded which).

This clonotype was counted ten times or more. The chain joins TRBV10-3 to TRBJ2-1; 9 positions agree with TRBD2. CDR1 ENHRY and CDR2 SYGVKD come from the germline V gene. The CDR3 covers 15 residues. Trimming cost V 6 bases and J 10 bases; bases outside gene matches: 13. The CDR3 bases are TGTGCCATCAGGCTCGGGACTAGCCTCGTCATGGAGCAGTTCTTC. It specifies CAIRLGTSLVMEQFF.

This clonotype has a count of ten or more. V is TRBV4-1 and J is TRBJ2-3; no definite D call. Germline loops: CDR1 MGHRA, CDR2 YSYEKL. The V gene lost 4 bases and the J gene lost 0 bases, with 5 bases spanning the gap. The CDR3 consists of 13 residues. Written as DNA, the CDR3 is TGCGCCAGCAGCCGTTTAAGCACAGATACGCAGTATTTT. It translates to CASSRLSTDTQYF.

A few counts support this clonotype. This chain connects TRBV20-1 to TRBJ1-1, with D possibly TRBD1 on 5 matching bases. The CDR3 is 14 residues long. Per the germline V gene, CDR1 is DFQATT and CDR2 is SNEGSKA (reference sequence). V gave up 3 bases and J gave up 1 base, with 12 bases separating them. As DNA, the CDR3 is TGCAGTGCTAGGCGGGGCAGCGGGAACACTGAAGCTTTCTTT. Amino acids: CSARRGSGNTEAFF.